The clone carrying this T cell receptor beta chain appeared many times. What it binds is not known. The data originate from a study of T cells in Graves' hyperthyroidism and ophthalmopathy. CDR1 and CDR2 (germline): MNHEY, SVGEGT. This CDR3 is 15 amino acids long. With 6 bases clipped from V and 7 bases from J, the junction kept 8 bases outside the gene matches. General study findings and limits: A model built on 13 V-J features separated ophthalmopathy from stable hyperthyroidism.

In making diagnoses, clinical symptoms, serum thyroxine and TRAb, thyroid ultrasound and orbital computed tomography were all used. PBMCs were collected from an approximately 9.2 ml volume of fresh peripheral blood. It was RNA transcripts that yielded the amplified TCR beta CDR3 regions. HTBI primers were employed in a first-round RT-PCR of the TCR CDR3. TCRdb re-called the multiplex PCR reads through MiXCR, storing one row per CDR3 protein. The table lists roughly 380,000 distinct CDR3 sequences, roughly 13% of them singletons, with around 20% in the top ten. The sequence was obtained from a young man with Graves' hyperthyroidism that later progressed to Graves' ophthalmopathy. V usage is TRBV6-2 or TRBV6-3 and J usage is TRBJ2-1; TRBD2 matches at 11 bases. Sequencing was performed on blood. The CDR3 sequence is CASSQGSGGGNEQFF. The CDR3 region has the DNA TGTGCCAGCAGCCAAGGTAGCGGGGGGGGGAATGAGCAGTTCTTC.